The rows below give T cell receptor beta chains drawn from one sample of a study of T cell repertoires in aging, cancer and after chemotherapy. TCRdb re-called the multiplex PCR reads with MiXCR, one entry per CDR3 protein. The table records approximately 6,000 distinct CDR3 sequences, under 35% of them present only once. Specimen: blood. Receptors originate from a human donor with a blood cancer. Each CDR3 is given without its conserved first and last residue. Each record gives: V gene, J gene, CDR3 protein.

V: TRBV5-1; J: TRBJ2-5; CDR3: ASSPWTGGQGAQTQY
V: TRBV12-3/TRBV12-4; J: TRBJ2-3; CDR3: ASSLKRGTTDTQY
V: TRBV20-1; J: TRBJ2-2; CDR3: SARAPGASTGELF
V: TRBV27; J: TRBJ1-5; CDR3: ASGEPQH
V: TRBV29-1; J: TRBJ1-2; CDR3: SVEDRDRGAYGYT
V: TRBV20-1; J: TRBJ1-2; CDR3: SATLGANGYT
V: TRBV6-5; J: TRBJ1-3; CDR3: ASSLAPPPGNTIY
V: TRBV19; J: TRBJ2-3; CDR3: ASSISGQEYTDTQY
V: TRBV20-1; J: TRBJ2-6; CDR3: SLDLEPGANVLT
V: TRBV6-5; J: TRBJ2-7; CDR3: ASSYQTGGSYEQY
V: TRBV27; J: TRBJ2-6; CDR3: ASSSASGANVLT
V: TRBV4-2; J: TRBJ2-2; CDR3: ASSQVTGTTGELF
V: TRBV19; J: TRBJ1-6; CDR3: ASSIEGRGPSPLH
V: TRBV2; J: TRBJ2-3; CDR3: ASIGRGYTDTQY